Listed below are T cell receptor beta chains from one sample, sequenced in a study of Graves' ophthalmopathy and Graves' hyperthyroidism. TCRdb reprocessed the multiplex PCR reads via MiXCR and lists one record per CDR3 protein. The table records around 400,000 distinct CDR3 sequences, roughly 21% of them present only once. The sequenced material came from peripheral blood. These receptors all stem from a woman younger than 30 with stable Graves' hyperthyroidism. Each CDR3 is given with its conserved first and last residue. The size field is filled for only some rows; it gives once, few, many or a size class.

abundance: once
v_gene: TRBV6-4
CDR3aa: CASSDSEEDTQYF

abundance: many
v_gene: TRBV30
CDR3aa: CAWSRRRANTGELFF

abundance: -
v_gene: TRBV5-4
CDR3aa: CASSLASGQQPQHF

abundance: many
v_gene: TRBV20-1
CDR3aa: CSARDIWVPMNPYEQYF

abundance: few
v_gene: TRBV12-3/TRBV12-4
CDR3aa: CASTPGGHEQYF

abundance: many
v_gene: TRBV6-5
CDR3aa: CASSYSYGRGYTF

abundance: many
v_gene: TRBV10-3
CDR3aa: CAAKGTSGYEQYF

abundance: few
v_gene: TRBV12-3/TRBV12-4
CDR3aa: CASSGPNTEAFF

abundance: many
v_gene: TRBV2
CDR3aa: CASLRRASYEQYF

abundance: few
v_gene: TRBV7-3
CDR3aa: CASSPSPFYEQYF

abundance: many
v_gene: TRBV18
CDR3aa: CASSEGSARSNTEAFF

abundance: many
v_gene: TRBV11-2
CDR3aa: CASSPRPSGPQETQYF

abundance: many
v_gene: TRBV27
CDR3aa: CASSLSLTGELFF

abundance: -
v_gene: TRBV12-3/TRBV12-4
CDR3aa: CASSPLLAGGPPGETQYF

abundance: -
v_gene: TRBV4-2
CDR3aa: CASSQDPGVAYEQYF

abundance: many
v_gene: TRBV20-1
CDR3aa: CSGQIGTAIKTQYF

abundance: many
v_gene: TRBV6-5
CDR3aa: CASSYSGGTAFF

abundance: many
v_gene: TRBV7-2
CDR3aa: CASSLSVGELFF

abundance: many
v_gene: TRBV25-1
CDR3aa: CASSEEGKYSYEQYF

abundance: many
v_gene: TRBV28
CDR3aa: CASRGPLAGGWGLGQETQYF